This T cell receptor (beta chain) appears in the sequencing data of a study of metastatic and nonmetastatic thyroid tumors. About the study: Repertoires from malignant and benign thyroid patients were compared across blood and tumor or nodule tissue.

TCRdb used MiXCR to call clones anew from the PCR reads. The repertoire holds some 31,000 clones, roughly 3.7% seen once, with 20% to 25% in the top ten. A few counts support this clone. Among the patients, none had received any treatment before thyroid surgery. The V gene lost 0 bases and the J gene lost 11 bases, with 11 bases spanning the gap. Germline-derived CDR1 and CDR2 are MNHNS and SASEGT. CDR3 size: 13 residues. Sequenced: blood. The rearrangement links TRBV6-1 to TRBJ1-5, with a weak D call TRBD1 (5 bases). The clonotype was recovered from a female donor with papillary thyroid cancer or a benign thyroid nodule (not recorded which). Some clones in this sample may be carry-over from other donors' samples. CDR3 bases: TGTGCCAGCAGTGAAGCAGGGGACTGGTCCCAGCATTTT. Its protein is CASSEAGDWSQHF.